This T cell receptor beta chain was identified during a study of cytomegalovirus exposure and HLA in healthy donors. Study overall: As an earlier analysis found, around 170 million T cells yielded 117 million unique TCR beta sequences. Notes on the study in general: Some V segments, TRBV6-2 and TRBV6-3 among them, were indistinguishable and were therefore excluded. Sequencing depth across donors, presence/absence analyses assumed, was roughly uniform.

The PCR ran on 60 Vbeta and 13 Jbeta primers. Original processing notes: In a later analysis, around 10 million of tens of millions of unique beta chains occurred in at least two donors. Only in-frame clones appear in the TCRdb table, and some are missing; sequencing was by immunoSEQ multiplex PCR. That table is the source of V, J and clone size, and D and trimming were worked out from the DNA. The sample contains approximately 210,000 clones, 60% to 80% of which appear only once. The CDR3 is 11 residues long. Germline V gene sequence: CDR1 MNHNS, CDR2 SASEGT. V gave up 5 bases and J gave up 3 bases, with 5 bases separating them. This clone was picked up a small number of times. Antigen unknown.

The sample comprised PBMCs. This chain links TRBV6-1 with TRBJ2-7; D unclear. The sequence came from a male donor in good health and CMV-seronegative. The CDR3 is CASSPLYEQYF. DNA for the CDR3: TGTGCCAGCAGTCCTCTCTACGAGCAGTACTTC.